These 6 T cell receptor beta chains were sequenced from one sample in a study of spatial heterogeneity in lung cancer. The time point is: sample taken at primary tumor resection. Whole RNA came from tumor, nontumor lung or frozen PBMC and was sequenced without being sorted. TCRdb fed the 5' RACE reads into MiXCR, producing one record per CDR3 protein. Here the sample spans roughly 75,000 distinct CDR3 sequences, roughly 13% being singletons. The sequencing here drew on PBMCs, taken at surgery. These receptors came from a male donor with early-stage non-small cell lung cancer.

The chain uses TRBV7-2 and TRBJ1-1; D call uncertain. Germline V gene lookup returns CDR1 SGHTA and CDR2 FQGNSA. The CDR3 consists of 14 residues. Deletions cut 4 bases from V and 8 bases from J, with 17 bases between. The CDR3 DNA sequence: TGTGCCAGCAGCTCCGGACCCTTCGAGGAGGAAGCTTTCTTT. This gives the protein CASSSGPFEEEAFF. Variable domain in full (rest from reference TRBV7-2 and TRBJ1-1): GAGVSQSPSNKVTEKGKDVELRCDPISGHTALYWYRQSLGQGLEFLIYFQGNSAPDKSGLPSDRFSAERTGGSVSTLTIQRTQQEDSAVYLCASSSGPFEEEAFFGQGTRLTVV.

The table lists this clonotype with a few counts. The CDR3 DNA sequence: TGTGCCAGCAGTCCCCCCCAGACCTACGAGCAGTACTTC. Translating it yields CASSPPQTYEQYF. The gene calls are TRBV27 and TRBJ2-7; no clear D. In germline, CDR1 is MNHEY, CDR2 SMNVEV (reference sequence). The CDR3 extends over 13 amino acids. Deletions cut 5 bases from V and 2 bases from J, with 10 bases between.

This clonotype was recorded many times. V and J are TRBV7-2 and TRBJ2-1; TRBD1 aligns across 9 bases. The CDR3 is made up of 16 amino acids. Germline assignment: CDR1 SGHTA and CDR2 FQGNSA. The V and J ends lost 3 bases and 2 bases, in that order; junction bases with no gene match: 5. CDR3 DNA sequence: TGTGCCAGCAGCTTTCCCCGGGACAGGGCCTACAATGAGCAGTTCTTC. Its translation is CASSFPRDRAYNEQFF.

This clonotype was observed at least ten times. This chain connects TRBV20-1 to TRBJ2-1, with D possibly being TRBD1 or TRBD2 (6 bases each). The germline V gene has CDR1 DFQATT and CDR2 SNEGSKA (reference sequence). The CDR3 has 11 amino acids. Trimming removed 2 bases at V and 8 bases at J, with 7 bases between. CDR3 protein: CSARRGDEQFF. The CDR3 DNA reads as TGCAGTGCTAGAAGGGGGGATGAGCAGTTCTTC.

The chain uses TRBV5-1 and TRBJ2-2; TRBD2 might be the D (6 bases). The V end lost 7 bases, the J end lost 1 base, and 11 bases lay between the germline ends. Germline-derived CDR1 and CDR2 are SGHRS and YFSETQ. CDR3 size: 14 residues. The CDR3 sequence is CASRPGGNTGELFF. The CDR3 bases are TGCGCCAGCCGCCCCGGGGGGAACACCGGGGAGCTGTTTTTT.

V and J are TRBV7-9 and TRBJ2-1; tentative D call: TRBD1 (6 bases). This CDR3 spans 14 amino acids. The germline V gene has CDR1 SEHNR and CDR2 FQNEAQ (reference sequence). V was trimmed by 3 bases and J by 8 bases, leaving 14 bases between them. DNA of the CDR3: TGTGCCAGCAGCTTGGCGACAGGCGGAGATGAGCAGTTCTTC. It encodes CASSLATGGDEQFF.